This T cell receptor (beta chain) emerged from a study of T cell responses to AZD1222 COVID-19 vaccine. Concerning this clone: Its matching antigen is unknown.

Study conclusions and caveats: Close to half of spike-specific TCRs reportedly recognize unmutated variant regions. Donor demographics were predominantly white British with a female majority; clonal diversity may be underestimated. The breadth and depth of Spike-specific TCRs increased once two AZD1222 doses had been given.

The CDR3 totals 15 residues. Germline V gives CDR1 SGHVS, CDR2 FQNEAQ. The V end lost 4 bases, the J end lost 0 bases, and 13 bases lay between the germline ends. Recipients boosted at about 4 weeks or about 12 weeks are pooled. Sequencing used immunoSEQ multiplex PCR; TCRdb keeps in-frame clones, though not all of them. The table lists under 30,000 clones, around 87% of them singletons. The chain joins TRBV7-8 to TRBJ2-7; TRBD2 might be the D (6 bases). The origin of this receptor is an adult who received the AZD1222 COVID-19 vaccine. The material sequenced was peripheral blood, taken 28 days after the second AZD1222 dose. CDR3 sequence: CASSYGTDSSYEQYF. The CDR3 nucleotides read TGTGCCAGCAGCTACGGGACTGACAGCTCCTACGAGCAGTACTTC.